This T cell receptor beta chain was captured by sequencing in a study of T cell changes during pregnancy in multiple sclerosis. Profiling relied on immunoSEQ multiplex PCR, and the TCRdb table lists in-frame clones only, not all of them. Of 80,000 to 100,000 clones listed, over 80% were seen once; the top ten hold approximately 2.6%. Germline trimming cut 1 base from V and 4 bases from J; bases unmatched to any gene: 8. Germline V gene data show CDR1 as SGHVS and CDR2 as FQNEAQ. The CDR3 loop spans 17 amino acids. This TCR was recovered from a female donor with multiple sclerosis, enrolled in a pregnancy study. The sequences come from peripheral blood, collected in the first trimester of pregnancy. The rearrangement uses TRBV7-8 and TRBJ2-3; 10 positions match TRBD2. This CDR3 is CASSLGASGRVADTQYF. DNA for the CDR3: TGTGCCAGCAGCTTAGGGGCTAGCGGGAGAGTAGCAGATACGCAGTATTTT.